Below are 27 T cell receptor beta chains sequenced from a single sample in a study of T cells in Graves' hyperthyroidism and ophthalmopathy. RNA transcripts served as the template for amplifying TCR beta CDR3 regions. Carried out on the TCR CDR3, a first-round RT-PCR used the HTBI primer set. TCRdb called the multiplex PCR reads again in MiXCR, with one record for every CDR3 protein. The sample holds more than 150,000 distinct CDR3 sequences; approximately 15% are singletons and the top ten take roughly 30%. Sequencing used blood. Receptors were obtained from a woman aged 45 to 65 with Graves' hyperthyroidism.

Many counts were recorded for this clonotype. This sequence joins TRBV25-1 and TRBJ2-2; no clear D. Germline loops: CDR1 MGHDK, CDR2 SYGVNS. V was shortened by 4 bases and J by 0 bases, with 3 bases between the two germline ends. This CDR3 has 13 amino acids. In DNA, the CDR3 is TGTGCCAGCAGTGTTTCGAACACCGGGGAGCTGTTTTTT. As protein: CASSVSNTGELFF.

This clonotype was seen ten or more times. The chain uses TRBV5-1 and TRBJ1-2; unclear D gene. Trimming cost V 2 bases and J 5 bases, with 10 bases left between them. In germline, CDR1 is SGHRS, CDR2 YFSETQ. The CDR3 is 13 residues long. CDR3 amino acids: CASSFTTVYGYTF. The CDR3, as DNA: TGCGCCAGCAGCTTCACGACGGTTTATGGCTACACCTTC.

This clonotype appeared many times. V gene TRBV6-1 combines with J gene TRBJ1-2; 10 nucleotides line up with TRBD1. Germline CDR1 and CDR2: MNHNS and SASEGT. The CDR3 is 14 amino acids. V lost 0 bases, J lost 6 bases, and 1 base stayed unmatched. The CDR3 DNA sequence: TGTGCCAGCAGTGAAGCTGGGACAGGGGATGGCTACACCTTC. It specifies CASSEAGTGDGYTF.

A note on this clonotype: A read error is possible here, since a much larger clone lies one base away. V is TRBV18 and J is TRBJ2-7, with 8 bases identical to TRBD1. After removal of 3 bases from V and 0 bases from J, the junction contained 1 base not matched to a gene. Germline V gene data show CDR1 as KGHSH and CDR2 as LQKENI. The CDR3 consists of 14 residues. In DNA form, the CDR3 reads TGTGCCAGCTCACCGGGACAGGACTCCTACGAGCAGTACTTC. This codes for CASSPGQDSYEQYF.

This clonotype was detected many times. Written as DNA, the CDR3 is TGCAGCGCCCCGACCGGCGGGGGGGCCCCCACAGATACGCAGTATTTT. Translating gives CSAPTGGGAPTDTQYF. The chain couples TRBV29-1 to TRBJ2-3; TRBD2 agrees at 9 bases. V was pared by 7 bases and J by 2 bases, with 13 bases of the junction left unmatched. Germline V gene data show CDR1 as SQVTM and CDR2 as ANQGSEA. The CDR3 spans 16 residues.

The chain has TRBV19 and TRBJ1-2; a possible D gene is TRBD1 (5 bases). Per germline, CDR1 LNHDA and CDR2 SQIVND (reference sequence). The ends were cut back, 3 bases at V and 0 bases at J, with 14 bases in the middle. CDR3 length: 16 residues. The CDR3 nucleotides read TGTGCCAGTAGTATCGGGGGAGGTCCCTCTAACTATGGCTACACCTTC. It is translated as CASSIGGGPSNYGYTF.

This clonotype showed up many times. V usage is TRBV28 and J usage is TRBJ1-2, with D perhaps TRBD1 (6 bases). V lost 5 bases to trimming and J lost 4 bases, with 23 bases between them. Germline CDR1 MDHEN, CDR2 SYDVKM. The CDR3 contains 17 residues. The CDR3 DNA reads TGTGCCAGCAGTCCCCCTACCACGGGGGGCGCCGTCTATGGCTACACCTTC. Amino acid sequence: CASSPPTTGGAVYGYTF.

This clonotype was counted at least ten times. The junction departs from the called germline gene at one end, perhaps through a read error. This chain joins TRBV6-1 and TRBJ1-5, with D perhaps TRBD1 (5 bases). The CDR3 extends over 15 amino acids. The germline CDR1 and CDR2 sequences are MNHNS and SASEGT. The CDR3 is CASGDTGVSNQPQHF. The DNA of the CDR3 is TGTGCCAGCGGTGACACGGGGGTTAGCAATCAGCCCCAGCATTTT.

This clonotype was found many times. The chain joins TRBV28 to TRBJ1-2; TRBD1 matches at 8 bases. The trim removed 6 bases at V and 3 bases at J, leaving 3 bases unmatched. This CDR3 comprises 13 residues. Germline assignment: CDR1 MDHEN and CDR2 SYDVKM. CDR3 protein: CASRAGGYYGYTF. DNA for the CDR3: TGTGCCAGCAGGGCAGGGGGCTACTATGGCTACACCTTC.

This clonotype appeared many times. The rearrangement joins TRBV20-1 to TRBJ1-3, with D possibly TRBD1 on 5 matching bases. V was shortened by 6 bases and J by 2 bases, with 14 bases between the two germline ends. The CDR3 is 14 amino acids. Looked up from germline, CDR1 is DFQATT and CDR2 is SNEGSKA (reference sequence). The CDR3 sequence: CSALPGGAGNTIYF. For the CDR3, the DNA is TGCAGTGCCTTGCCCGGGGGGGCTGGAAACACCATATATTTT.

This clonotype has just a few counts. This rearrangement joins TRBV20-1 to TRBJ1-5; 7 bases map to TRBD1. CDR3 length equals 14 residues. V dropped 2 bases and J dropped 4; count of bases not matched to a gene: 5. From germline, CDR1 is DFQATT and CDR2 SNEGSKA (reference sequence). The CDR3 loop reads CSARTDRDNQPQHF. CDR3 DNA sequence: TGCAGTGCTAGAACCGACAGGGATAATCAGCCCCAGCATTTT.

Details on this clonotype: A much larger clone is a single base away; this may be a read error. V gene TRBV18 combines with J gene TRBJ2-5; D is ambiguous. Between the trimmed V and J ends, which lost 4 bases and 4 bases, there was a span of 13 bases. Per the germline V gene, CDR1 is KGHSH and CDR2 is LQKENI. The CDR3 is 14 residues long. This chain's CDR3 is CASSLRTVRETQYF. The CDR3 nucleotides read TGTGCCAGCTCACTCAGGACCGTTCGAGAGACCCAGTACTTC.

This clonotype was counted ten times or more. This chain connects TRBV20-1 to TRBJ2-2; 7 bases line up with TRBD2. V lost 2 bases and J lost 6; bases outside the gene matches: 9. The CDR3 has 15 residues. Germline V lookup: CDR1 DFQATT, CDR2 SNEGSKA (reference sequence). The CDR3 nucleotides read TGCAGTGCTAGATTCTCACTAGCGAGCTCCGGGGAGCTGTTTTTT. It specifies CSARFSLASSGELFF.

This clonotype was seen at least ten times. The chain is built from TRBV20-1 and TRBJ2-5, with 8 bases aligning to TRBD1. The length of the CDR3 is 17 residues. Germline CDR1 DFQATT, CDR2 SNEGSKA (reference sequence). V lost 0 bases, J lost 1 base, and 10 bases stayed unmatched. CDR3 region: CSARDVPGQGPQETQYF. In DNA form, the CDR3 reads TGCAGTGCTAGAGATGTTCCAGGACAGGGCCCCCAAGAGACCCAGTACTTC.

This clonotype has a count of ten or more. The rearrangement links TRBV4-2 to TRBJ1-1; possibly TRBD1 for D (5 bases). CDR3 length: 16 residues. Germline V CDR1 and CDR2: LGHNA, YNFKEQ. Trimming stripped 4 bases from V and 1 base from J, with 16 bases between. Written as DNA, the CDR3 is TGTGCCAGCAGCCCCCAAAAGGGGAGGGGGAACACTGAAGCTTTCTTT. It codes for CASSPQKGRGNTEAFF.

This clonotype was seen only a few times. This may come from a read error, since a much larger clone is one base off. The chain employs TRBV14 and TRBJ2-1; D is unclear. CDR1 is SGHDN, CDR2 FVKESK, per germline. This CDR3 spans 13 amino acids. The CDR3 is CASSYDTYNEQLF. CDR3 sequence (DNA): TGTGCCAGCAGCTATGACACCTACAATGAGCAGCTCTTC.

In its sample, this clonotype was seen many times. The genes are TRBV9 and TRBJ1-2; TRBD1 agrees at 7 bases. V shed 3 bases and J 8 bases; nucleotides not matched to a gene: 7. The CDR3 sequence is 13 residues long. CDR1 and CDR2 from the germline V gene are SGDLS and YYNGEE. CDR3 sequence reads: CASSARNRGGYTF. The DNA of the CDR3 is TGTGCCAGCAGCGCCCGAAACAGGGGAGGCTACACCTTC.

The rearrangement uses TRBV3-1 and TRBJ1-1; TRBD1 might be the D (5 bases). The CDR3 is 12 amino acids. V lost 1 base and J 10 bases, leaving 10 bases between the germline ends. Germline CDR1 and CDR2: LGHDT and YNNKEL (reference sequence). CDR3 sequence reads: CASSQAQGAAFF. The CDR3 DNA sequence: TGTGCCAGCAGCCAAGCCCAGGGAGCAGCTTTCTTT.

Comment on this clonotype: This clone may be a read error of a much larger clone one base away. The rearrangement links TRBV28 to TRBJ2-7, with TRBD1 as a possible D gene (6 bases). The CDR3 length is 14 residues. Trimming removed 5 bases at V and 6 bases at J, with 17 bases between. Germline loops: CDR1 MDHEN, CDR2 SYDVKM. The CDR3 is CASSLPQGSFEQYF. The CDR3 bases are TGTGCCAGCAGTCTGCCACAGGGAAGTTTCGAGCAGTACTTC.

This clonotype was picked up many times. The chain employs TRBV7-9 and TRBJ1-2; D is unclear. Germline CDR1 is SEHNR and CDR2 is FQNEAQ (reference sequence). Trimming left V 2 bases short and J 0 bases short, with 7 bases between. The CDR3 covers 14 residues. CDR3 nucleotides: TGTGCCAGCAGCTTAACACCAGCTAACTATGGCTACACCTTC. Translated, it gives CASSLTPANYGYTF.

This clonotype was recorded a few times. The chain has TRBV7-3 and TRBJ2-2; D remains unclear. The CDR3 consists of 13 residues. Germline lookup yields CDR1 SGHTA and CDR2 FQGTGA. Trimming took off 4 bases at V and 5 bases at J, with 8 bases between the two ends. Here the CDR3 DNA reads TGTGCCAGCAGCTCGCGATTTACCGGGGAGCTGTTTTTT. It specifies CASSSRFTGELFF.

The chain combines TRBV27 with TRBJ1-6; TRBD1 matches 7 bases. This CDR3 region has 14 residues. CDR1 MNHEY and CDR2 SMNVEV come from the germline V gene (reference sequence). V trimming: 5 bases; J trimming: 7 bases; junction bases outside the gene matches: 5. CDR3 sequence reads: CASSNRGVNSPLHF. The CDR3 nucleotides are TGTGCCAGCAGTAACAGGGGTGTGAATTCACCCCTCCACTTT.

The chain joins TRBV28 to TRBJ2-2, with D perhaps matching TRBD2 (6 bases). V lost 6 bases and J 0 bases, leaving 14 bases between the germline ends. Per germline, CDR1 MDHEN and CDR2 SYDVKM. This CDR3 region has 16 residues. The CDR3 DNA reads TGTGCCAGCAGCTTACGTCCGGGAGCGAACACCGGGGAGCTGTTTTTT. Residues: CASSLRPGANTGELFF.

The J gene is TRBJ2-5, the V gene TRBV20-1, with D unresolved. Trimming pared 1 base from V and 1 base from J, leaving 7 bases between. Germline-derived CDR1 and CDR2 are DFQATT and SNEGSKA (reference sequence). This CDR3 is 13 amino acids long. The DNA of the CDR3 is TGCAGTGCTAGAGGACCAACCCAAGAGACCCAGTACTTC. Its protein is CSARGPTQETQYF.

At least ten counts were recorded for this clonotype. This chain links TRBV29-1 with TRBJ1-2; TRBD1 might be the D (5 bases). CDR3 size: 13 residues. V was pared by 8 bases and J by 1 base, with 14 bases between. The germline gives CDR1 SQVTM, CDR2 ANQGSEA. CDR3 residues: CSSTGGDNYGYTF. In DNA form, the CDR3 reads TGCAGCTCAACAGGCGGCGATAACTATGGCTACACCTTC.

This rearrangement joins TRBV14 to TRBJ1-6; no definite D call. CDR1 is SGHDN and CDR2 is FVKESK in the germline V gene. Trimming took 0 bases from V and 6 from J, leaving 9 bases between them. The CDR3 spans 15 residues. CDR3 sequence: CASSQDTSINSPLHF. The CDR3 coding sequence is TGTGCCAGCAGCCAAGATACCTCTATTAATTCACCCCTCCACTTT.

This clonotype was seen many times. The chain carries TRBV27 and TRBJ2-5, with 9 nucleotides matching TRBD1. Germline assignment: CDR1 MNHEY and CDR2 SMNVEV (reference sequence). Trimming at V came to 7 bases and at J to 2 bases, leaving 8 bases not matched to a gene. This CDR3 has 15 residues. The CDR3 DNA reads as TGTGCCAGCAATCCTGGACAGGGGAGGCAAGAGACCCAGTACTTC. Translating gives CASNPGQGRQETQYF.